The source of this T cell receptor (beta chain) is a study of beta chain features in type 1 diabetes. Study at large: In age, gender and cell yields, patients were similar to healthy donors.

Overall study results and limits: Whether TCRB rearrangement is influenced by HLA type was left unresolved in this analysis. A pattern of fewer insertions and more deletions at VDJ junctions was seen in type 1 diabetes patients.

The study reverse transcribed the entire isolated RNA, so it sequenced expressed TCRB transcripts. Measured with immunoSEQ multiplex PCR; TCRdb has only the in-frame clones, and not every one. The sample carries roughly 150,000 clones, around 10% recorded once. Donors contributed one heparinised blood draw apiece, averaging approximately 100 mL. This clone appeared a few times. No antigen is known for it. Germline CDR1 reads SEHNR; CDR2 reads FQNEAQ (reference sequence). The CDR3 extends over 15 amino acids. J lost 0 bases, V lost 5 bases, and 3 bases had no gene match. The sequence was collected from a man aged 18 to 30 in good health. The sample was central memory CD4+ T cells from blood. The rearrangement links TRBV7-9 to TRBJ1-5; TRBD1 matches at 8 bases. The CDR3 spells CASSAGTGSNQPQHF. CDR3 sequence (DNA): TGTGCCAGCAGCGCCGGGACAGGTAGCAATCAGCCCCAGCATTTT.